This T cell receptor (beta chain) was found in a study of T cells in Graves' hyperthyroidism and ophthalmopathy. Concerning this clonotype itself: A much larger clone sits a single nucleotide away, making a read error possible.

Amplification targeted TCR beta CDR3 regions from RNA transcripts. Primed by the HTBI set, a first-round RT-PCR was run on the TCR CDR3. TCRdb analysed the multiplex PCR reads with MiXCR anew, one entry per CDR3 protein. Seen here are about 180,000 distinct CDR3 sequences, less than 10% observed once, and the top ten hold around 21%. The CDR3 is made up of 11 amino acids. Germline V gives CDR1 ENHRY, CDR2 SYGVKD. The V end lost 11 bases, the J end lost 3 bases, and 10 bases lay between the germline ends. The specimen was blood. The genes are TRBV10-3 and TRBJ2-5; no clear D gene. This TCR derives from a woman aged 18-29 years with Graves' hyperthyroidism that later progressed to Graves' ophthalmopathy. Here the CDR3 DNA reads TGTGCCGGCACAAACGAAGAGACCCAGTACTTC. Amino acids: CAGTNEETQYF.